This record looks at one TCR beta chain sequence and its context. This CDR3 region has 13 residues. The V end was cut by 4 bases, the J end by 0 bases, with 4 bases between. The germline V gene encodes CDR1 SGHTA and CDR2 FQGNSA. The data are from a study of T cell responses to AZD1222 COVID-19 vaccine. Clones were sequenced by immunoSEQ multiplex PCR, and TCRdb holds only the in-frame ones, with some missing. The data contain under 200,000 clones, approximately 93% of them singletons. The source was peripheral blood, collected on day 0 of AZD1222 vaccination. The chain carries TRBV7-2 and TRBJ1-3; no firm D call. The clonotype originates from an adult in good health. The CDR3 DNA reads as TGTGCCAGCAGCTCCTACTCTGGAAACACCATATATTTT. Amino acids: CASSSYSGNTIYF.